A single sample gave rise to the 18 T cell receptor beta chains below, sequenced in a study of cytomegalovirus exposure and HLA in healthy donors. Both 60 Vbeta primers and 13 Jbeta primers went into the PCR. Sequencing used immunoSEQ multiplex PCR; TCRdb keeps in-frame clones, though not all of them. This sample's table has 53,000 or so clones. Material: PBMCs. These receptors all stem from a male donor in good health and CMV-seropositive.

The V gene is TRBV4-3, the J gene TRBJ1-2; weak D call: TRBD1 (5 bases). Germline values: CDR1 LGHNA, CDR2 YSLEER. There are 18 residues in the CDR3. Trimming took off 3 bases at V and 4 bases at J, with 24 bases between the two ends. As DNA, the CDR3 is TGCGCCAGCAGCCACTTCCGTTGGGGGGAGAACGAGGCCTATGGCTACACCTTC. As protein: CASSHFRWGENEAYGYTF.

The V call is TRBV27, the J call TRBJ1-3; D may be TRBD1 (5 bases). CDR3 length equals 15 residues. Trimming took off 2 bases at V and 1 base at J, with 9 bases between the two ends. Per germline, CDR1 MNHEY and CDR2 SMNVEV (reference sequence). Written as DNA, the CDR3 is TGTGCCAGCAGTTTACAGGGTCTTTCTGGAAACACCATATATTTT. Translated: CASSLQGLSGNTIYF.

This clone is identified as medium-sized from frequency. Other DNA sequences in this specimen translate into the identical CDR3. The rearrangement joins TRBV9 to TRBJ2-7; 9 bases line up with TRBD1. The CDR3 sequence is 15 residues long. The germline gives CDR1 SGDLS, CDR2 YYNGEE. The trim removed 3 bases at V and 0 bases at J, leaving 4 bases unmatched. The DNA of the CDR3 is TGTGCCAGCAGCGAGGGACAGGGTAGCTCCTACGAGCAGTACTTC. This encodes CASSEGQGSSYEQYF.

This rearrangement joins TRBV19 to TRBJ2-7; the D is unclear. The germline V gene has CDR1 LNHDA and CDR2 SQIVND (reference sequence). The CDR3 length is 14 residues. Trimming took off 5 bases at V and 0 bases at J, with 11 bases between the two ends. The CDR3, as DNA: TGTGCCAGTAGTGGTTCGAGCCTCTCCTACGAGCAGTACTTC. Its translation is CASSGSSLSYEQYF. Full variable domain (outside the CDR3, taken from reference TRBV19 and TRBJ2-7): DGGITQSPKYLFRKEGQNVTLSCEQNLNHDAMYWYRQDPGQGLRLIYYSQIVNDFQKGDIAEGYSVSREKKESFPLTVTSAQKNPTAFYLCASSGSSLSYEQYFGPGTRLTVT.

The V and J genes are TRBV7-9 and TRBJ1-2, with D perhaps TRBD1 (6 bases). Germline V lookup: CDR1 SEHNR, CDR2 FQNEAQ (reference sequence). V lost 5 bases and J 2 bases, leaving 15 bases between the germline ends. This CDR3 contains 15 residues. The CDR3 DNA reads TGTGCCAGCAGCCACTCGACAGGCCCAAACTATGGCTACACCTTC. Its translation is CASSHSTGPNYGYTF.

This chain uses TRBV13 with TRBJ2-7; D might be TRBD2 (6 bases). The CDR3 extends over 15 amino acids. Trimming removed 5 bases at V and 2 bases at J, with 16 bases between. CDR1 and CDR2 (germline): PRHDT, FYEKMQ (reference sequence). This CDR3 is CASSGRKVLTYEQYF. The CDR3 DNA reads TGTGCCAGCAGCGGGAGGAAGGTCCTTACCTACGAGCAGTACTTC.

The V and J genes are TRBV12-5 and TRBJ1-2, with TRBD1 identical over 9 bases. Germline CDR1 is LGHNT and CDR2 is FRNRAP. Trimming cost V 2 bases and J 5 bases; bases outside gene matches: 9. This CDR3 is 16 amino acids long. CDR3 region: CASGLNRGHVSYGYTF. The DNA for the CDR3 is TGTGCTAGTGGTTTGAACAGGGGGCATGTCTCGTATGGCTACACCTTC.

The chain joins TRBV6-1 to TRBJ1-6, with 8 bases lining up with TRBD1. The trim removed 10 bases at V and 7 bases at J, leaving 6 bases unmatched. Germline V gene sequence: CDR1 MNHNS, CDR2 SASEGT. The CDR3 is 13 residues long. CDR3 in DNA: TGTGCCACCTCGGGACAGGCGAATTCACCCCTCCACTTT. It is translated as CATSGQANSPLHF.

As DNA, the CDR3 is TGTGCCAGCAACGGGGGATACTATGGCTACACCTTC. It encodes CASNGGYYGYTF. The chain recombines TRBV5-6 with TRBJ1-2, with a possible D match to TRBD1 (5 bases). The CDR3 has 12 residues. The ends were cut back, 6 bases at V and 3 bases at J, with 9 bases in the middle. Germline loops: CDR1 SGHDT, CDR2 YYEEEE.

The chain carries TRBV4-1 and TRBJ2-2; 7 positions match TRBD2. V was pared by 5 bases and J by 7 bases, with 10 bases of the junction left unmatched. CDR1 and CDR2 from the germline V gene are MGHRA and YSYEKL. This CDR3 contains 15 residues. The CDR3 protein is CASSTPDGRSGELFF. The CDR3 nucleotides are TGCGCCAGCAGCACCCCCGACGGGAGGAGCGGGGAGCTGTTTTTT.

This rearrangement joins TRBV10-2 to TRBJ1-6; D is ambiguous. The CDR3 runs to 15 residues. CDR1 WSHSY and CDR2 SAAADI come from the germline V gene. Trimming took off 3 bases at V and 0 bases at J, with 6 bases between the two ends. This CDR3 reads CASSDGSSYNSPLHF. CDR3 DNA: TGCGCCAGCAGTGACGGGAGCTCCTATAATTCACCCCTCCACTTT.

Judged by frequency, this clone is medium-sized (0.01 to 0.1%). Here the CDR3 reads CASSAPGQGRAFF. CDR3 nucleotide sequence: TGTGCCAGCAGCGCTCCGGGACAGGGTCGGGCTTTCTTT. V gene TRBV5-6 combines with J gene TRBJ1-1; the match to TRBD1 covers 9 bases. The CDR3 length is 13 residues. The V gene's germline CDR1 is SGHDT and CDR2 YYEEEE. With 4 bases clipped from V and 11 bases from J, the junction kept 9 bases outside the gene matches.

The rearrangement uses TRBV6-5 and TRBJ1-2, with D uncertain. Trimming stripped 7 bases from V and 8 bases from J, with 20 bases between. Germline CDR1 and CDR2: MNHEY and SVGAGI. CDR3 length: 14 amino acids. The CDR3 sequence is CASTYGINGVGYTF. In nucleotides, the CDR3 is TGTGCCAGCACCTACGGGATTAACGGCGTGGGCTACACCTTC.

The chain recombines TRBV6-5 with TRBJ1-5; a possible D gene is TRBD1 (5 bases). The germline CDR1 and CDR2 sequences are MNHEY and SVGAGI. Trimming took 2 bases from V and 1 from J, leaving 9 bases between them. The CDR3 runs to 15 residues. The CDR3 sequence is CASSYGGGSNQPQHF. CDR3 in DNA: TGTGCCAGCAGTTACGGGGGGGGGAGCAATCAGCCCCAGCATTTT.

The genes are TRBV2 and TRBJ1-6, with 10 bases fitting TRBD1. Trimming took 8 bases from V and 7 from J; bases not matched to a gene: 2. Germline loops: CDR1 SNHLY, CDR2 FYNNEI. This CDR3 has 13 residues. CDR3 bases: TGTGCCAGCGGGGACAGGGGAAATTCACCCCTCCACTTT. This encodes CASGDRGNSPLHF.

The V call is TRBV5-4, the J call TRBJ2-7; 12 bases are a match to TRBD1. Looked up from germline, CDR1 is SGHNT and CDR2 is YYREEE (reference sequence). The junction had 3 bases not matched to a gene; V was cut back by 3 bases and J by 2 bases. The CDR3 length is 15 residues. The CDR3 sequence: CASSWGTGGPYEQYF. In nucleotides, the CDR3 is TGTGCCAGCAGCTGGGGGACAGGGGGCCCCTACGAGCAGTACTTC.

This rearrangement joins TRBV18 to TRBJ1-6, with 8 nucleotides matching TRBD1. Germline V lookup: CDR1 KGHSH, CDR2 LQKENI. Losses at the gene ends were 5 bases for V and 5 bases for J; bases not matched to a gene: 2. There are 14 residues in the CDR3. The chain's CDR3 is CASSGDRNNSPLHF. CDR3 in DNA: TGTGCCAGCTCAGGGGACAGGAATAATTCACCCCTCCACTTT.

This chain connects TRBV7-8 to TRBJ2-2; D ambiguous. The CDR3 has 16 residues. Germline V gene data show CDR1 as SGHVS and CDR2 as FQNEAQ. Deletions cut 0 bases from V and 0 bases from J, with 8 bases between. The CDR3 DNA reads TGTGCCAGCAGCTTAGCCTGGCAAGCGAACACCGGGGAGCTGTTTTTT. Amino acid sequence: CASSLAWQANTGELFF.